This T cell receptor (beta chain) was found in a study of T cells in Graves' hyperthyroidism and ophthalmopathy. Study-wide results and limits: The blood repertoire included most of the expanded thyroid clonotypes above 0.001. Ophthalmopathy, as predicted by the model, came a median 6.5 months after the prediction.

From germline, CDR1 is SGHRS and CDR2 YFSETQ. The CDR3 has 14 residues. The V and J ends lost 4 bases and 3 bases, in that order; junction bases with no gene match: 6. The source material, RNA transcripts, was used to amplify TCR beta CDR3 regions. During a first-round RT-PCR of the TCR CDR3, the HTBI primer set was used. TCRdb re-called the multiplex PCR reads through MiXCR, storing one row per CDR3 protein. The sample consists of 500,000 or so distinct CDR3 sequences, 15% to 20% of them appearing once. This clonotype was observed at least ten times. No antigen is known for it. Thyroid ultrasound and orbital computed tomography, with clinical symptoms and serum thyroxine and TRAb, informed diagnoses.

The chain carries TRBV5-1 and TRBJ1-2; 7 nucleotides line up with TRBD1. The TCR comes from a woman aged 25 to 39 with Graves' ophthalmopathy. The sequenced sample consisted of blood. The CDR3 is CASSPDRAHYGYTF. DNA for the CDR3: TGCGCCAGCAGCCCCGACAGGGCGCACTATGGCTACACCTTC.